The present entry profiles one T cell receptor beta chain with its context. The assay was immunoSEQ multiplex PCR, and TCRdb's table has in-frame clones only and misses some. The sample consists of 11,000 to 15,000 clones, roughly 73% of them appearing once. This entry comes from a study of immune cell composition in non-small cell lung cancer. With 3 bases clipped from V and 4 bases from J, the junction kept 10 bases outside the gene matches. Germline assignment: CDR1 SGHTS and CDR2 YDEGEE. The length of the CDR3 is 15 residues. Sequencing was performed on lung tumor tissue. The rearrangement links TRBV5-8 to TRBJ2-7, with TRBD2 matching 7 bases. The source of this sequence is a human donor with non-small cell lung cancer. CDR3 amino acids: CASSYFLVGGYEQYF. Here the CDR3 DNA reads TGTGCCAGCAGCTACTTCCTTGTGGGAGGGTACGAGCAGTACTTC.